This T cell receptor beta chain was documented in a study of cytomegalovirus exposure and HLA in healthy donors. Study observations and caveats: Highest at DRB1 and lowest at HLA-C, TCR association rates differed among HLA loci in a later analysis. Across all donors, roughly uniform sequencing depth was an assumption of the presence/absence analyses.

The PCR contained 60 Vbeta and 13 Jbeta primers. Produced via immunoSEQ multiplex PCR; TCRdb's table is partial and in-frame only. The data show some 150,000 clones, roughly 80% seen once. This clone was detected only a few times. Its antigen is undetermined. Sequencing was carried out using PBMCs. The sequence derives from a female donor in good health and CMV-seronegative.

The CDR3 sequence: CASSLDINRRLFF. CDR3 in DNA: TGTGCCAGCAGCTTAGATATCAACAGAAGACTGTTTTTT. The chain employs TRBV11-3 and TRBJ1-4; no reliable D call. Trimming removed 0 bases at V and 13 bases at J, with 12 bases between. CDR1 and CDR2 from the germline V gene are SGHNT and YENEEA. The CDR3 has 13 residues.